The text below deals with one T cell receptor (beta chain). Its antigen has not been determined. No much larger clone exists at a distance of one base, and base qualities are not known. The sample comes from a study of T cell responses to AZD1222 COVID-19 vaccine (dated by TCRdb to about 2021). Concerning the study at large: AZD1222 recipients given second doses at about 4 weeks or at about 12 weeks were pooled, since spike-specific TCR depth and breadth were not found to differ between the two schedules. TCR sequencing was performed for 233 trial participants, of whom about 200 were given two doses of AZD1222 and some 26 were given two doses of MenACWY control vaccine. Trial participants were enrolled by age into 18-55, 56-69 and 70-plus year subgroups, with roughly 150, 30 and 60 TCR-sequenced participants respectively.

Here is what the overall study found, with its caveats: Participants were mostly white British, with more females than males. The authors suggested clonal diversity may have been underestimated. The 56-69-year group was small, and its depth increase did not reach significance, likely because of low power. No day 14 peak-response samples were available, so repertoires were characterized only after the peak T cell response. Reportedly, close to half of the unique spike-specific TCRs recognized epitopes lying outside the regions that are mutated in the B.1.351 and B.1.1.7 variants. Conclusions about previously exposed vaccinees were limited because only five to seven AZD1222 recipients were SARS-CoV-2 seropositive at baseline. A significant rise in spike-specific TCR breadth and depth was observed after two AZD1222 doses relative to day 0 and relative to MenACWY recipients. CD4 TCRs associated with the vaccine covered the entire spike protein, and the dominant responses were in regions 160-218 and 743-854.

The time point tag for this specimen amounts to: baseline before first vaccination. Vaccinee samples came from UK trials COV001 and COV002, including a single-blind randomized controlled phase 2/3 trial of AZD1222 (ChAdOx1 nCoV-19) in healthy adults. For TCRbeta chain sequencing, PBMC samples from trial participants were taken at day 0 and at day 28 after the second dose. The CDR3 regions of human TCRbeta chains were subjected to immunosequencing. From the authors' description of their analysis: TCRs in the repertoires were compared against a reference library of SARS-CoV-2-specific TCRs that had been generated with the MIRA antigen-specificity platform. Breadth was defined as the fraction of unique TCRs that were SARS-CoV-2-associated. Depth was defined as the fraction of total T cells that were SARS-CoV-2-associated. Using the MIRA data, each spike-specific TCR was assigned both to the spike region to which the TCR was reactive and to a CD4 or CD8 class. Log10-transformed breadth and depth values were compared by one-way ANOVA with Sidak's multiple comparisons tests. TCRdb holds this immuneACCESS table with in-frame rearrangements only. Some clones are missing; in checked studies, unresolved V genes explain under half, and the rest has no known cause. Clone size and V and J calls were adopted from that table, with D and trimming inferred from the DNA. The sample table holds around 130,000 clones, of which about 91% were seen once. Together, the top ten hold 4.7% of the sample.

This specimen was peripheral blood, taken on day 0 of AZD1222 vaccination. The sequence was collected from an adult in good health.

At the DNA level, the sequence is TGTGCCAGCATTCCCGGGACTAGCCACTACGAGCAGTACTTC. Its translation reads: CASIPGTSHYEQYF. The rearranged chain carries TRBV28 and TRBJ2-7, with TRBD2 identical over 9 junction bases. V is trimmed back by 7 bases and J by 3 bases, and the junction contains 7 bases that no gene match accounts for. The CDR3 numbers 14 residues from cysteine through phenylalanine. Only CDR3 DNA is held: 42 bases, read in frame from base 1. The germline V gene sets CDR1 to MDHEN and CDR2 to SYDVKM.